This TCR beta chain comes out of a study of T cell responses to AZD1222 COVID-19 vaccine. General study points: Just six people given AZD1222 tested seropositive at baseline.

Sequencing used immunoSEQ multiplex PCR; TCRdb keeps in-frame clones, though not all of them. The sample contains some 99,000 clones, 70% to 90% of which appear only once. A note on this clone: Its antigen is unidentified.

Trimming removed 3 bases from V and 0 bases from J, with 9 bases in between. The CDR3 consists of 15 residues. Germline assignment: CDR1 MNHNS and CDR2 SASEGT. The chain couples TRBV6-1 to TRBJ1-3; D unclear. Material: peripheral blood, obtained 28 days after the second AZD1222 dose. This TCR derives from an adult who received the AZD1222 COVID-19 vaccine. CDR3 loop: CASSEKGYSGNTIYF. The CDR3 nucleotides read TGTGCCAGCAGTGAGAAGGGTTACTCTGGAAACACCATATATTTT.